This T cell receptor (beta chain) was sequenced in a study of identical twins (dated by TCRdb to between 2015 and 2016). Some background on the complete study: TCR alpha and beta repertoires from monozygotic twins, unrelated adults of various ages and cord blood were deep-sequenced to test whether fetal clonotypes persist. To rule out contamination, replicate twin experiments were performed at different times with different library preparation protocols. The investigation overall reported the following: Fewer insertions were carried by abundant cord blood beta clonotypes, a similar but weaker trend appeared in young adult naive repertoires, and no such trend appeared in memory repertoires. In beta out-of-frame sequences, excess twin sharing was weaker, because having fewer shared sequences lowered the signal-to-noise ratio. In monozygotic twins, out-of-frame TCR alpha sharing was systematically underestimated by recombination models, although the models agreed with sharing between unrelated individuals. Invariant T cells such as MAIT and iNKT could partly confound zero-insertion analyses, though diverse VJ usage argued against this for most clonotypes. Compared with coincidental sharing between unrelated individuals, out-of-frame TCR alpha sequences shared between twins had an excess of sequences with low generation probability. Because the same donors could not be followed over many years, the conclusions depended on cross-sectional statistical analysis.

All donors were healthy Caucasians. The twin cohort consisted of three pairs of female monozygotic twins, all aged about 18 to 30 years. Positive isolation kits from Invitrogen were used to isolate the CD4+ and CD8+ T cell populations. This clonotype was picked up many times. Its antigen remains undetermined. It has no much larger one-base neighbor in the sample; base qualities were not kept. The library was built by means of 5' RACE. The reads were generated on an Illumina HiSeq 2000. Template switching added a universal primer binding site, and the final cDNA carried a unique molecular identifier that allowed TCR cDNA molecules to be counted accurately. Specific primers in the conserved constant-segment region were used to synthesize first-strand cDNA for the TCR alpha and beta chains. To control for contamination, each cDNA library was double barcoded with a SMART-Mk sample barcode plus Illumina barcodes. TruSeq adapter sequences, together with Illumina sample barcodes, were added in two successive PCR steps. Sequencing of the TCR alpha and beta cDNA libraries was done on the Illumina HiSeq platform using custom primers. On the authors' methods: MiGEC was used to process raw reads and extract unique molecular identifiers, and MiXCR was used to find CDR3 positions. For each individual, recombination models were inferred using an EM algorithm with the repgenHMM and IGoR tools. The analysis of shared clonotypes was done with the tcR package in R, with sharing normalized by the product of cloneset sizes. To study raw recombination free of thymic and clonal selection effects, out-of-frame nonproductive sequences were analyzed. The public sequencing data were trimmed at Q25 with fastp and processed into clonotypes with MiXCR by TCRdb, which kept only in-frame beta chains. Entries are consolidated by CDR3 protein sequence, retaining the most common genes and DNA. The V and J calls reflect TCRdb's pipeline rather than the authors' work. In this sample the table shows a few hundred thousand distinct CDR3 sequences, around 6.5% of which occur a single time. The top ten constitute 13% to 15% of the sample.

These data were likewise used in another study, on T cells expressing NK-cell markers. Taken from the second paper: Under ten donors provided sorted CD3+CD56+NKG2C+, CD3+CD56+NKG2C- and CD3+CD56-NKG2C+ T-cell subsets, whose TCR beta-chain repertoires were profiled. Of the eight sequenced donors, seven were found to be HCMV-seropositive and one was found to be HCMV-seronegative. In several experiments an anti-gammadeltaTCR antibody was added to restrict sorting to alphabetaTCR-expressing T cells. In six donors, the dominant CD3+CD56+NKG2C+ clonotypes were among the top 10 CD8+ clonotypes and accounted for roughly 1.0-7.0% of CD8+ T cells. Those dominant clonotypes were again the most abundant among CD3+CD56-NKG2C+ cells in a handful of donors, at about 28.3-60.1%. Whether the expanded NKG2C-expressing T cell clones were specific for HCMV antigens was left unclear. All eight donors whose samples were sequenced were randomly selected healthy volunteers, three of them men and five women. To determine HCMV serostatus, a commercial ELISA kit was used to detect HCMV-specific IgG in serum. MIGEC handled demultiplexing of the reads and grouping by UMI, while MiTCR was used to assemble and quantify clonotypes. Only TCR cDNA sequences supported by at least two reads were kept to exclude erroneous sequences. The tcR package was used for downstream repertoire analysis, and clonotypes were matched across fractions by CDR3 nucleotide sequence plus V segment. VDJmatch was used to annotate antigen specificity against VDJdb, with one amino acid substitution in CDR3 permitted.

The sample was CD8+ T cells sorted from blood. The receptor's source is a woman under 30 in good health.

The CDR3 here reads CAWEVLAQDTQYF. The bases read TGTGCCTGGGAGGTATTGGCCCAAGATACGCAGTATTTT. Recombination linked TRBV30 to TRBJ2-3; no D gene is confidently identified. The germline V gene (reference sequence) gives CDR1 as GTSNPN and CDR2 as SVGIG. The CDR3 runs 13 amino acids, cysteine and phenylalanine included. The sequence is cut down to CDR3 DNA, 39 bases in frame from base 1. V was cut back by 5 bases and J by 5 bases, leaving a gap of 14 bases between them.